Each of the 23 T cell receptor beta chains below was sequenced from the same sample in a study of blood T cell repertoires in COVID-19. The assay was immunoSEQ multiplex PCR, and TCRdb's table has in-frame clones only and misses some. The profile covers around 270,000 clones, with approximately 86% appearing a single time and approximately 2% taken by the ten largest. What was sequenced was peripheral blood. Every receptor here comes from a man aged 30 to 39 with active or convalescent COVID-19.

The chain employs TRBV10-2 and TRBJ1-1; no firm D call. This CDR3 spans 11 amino acids. V was pared by 10 bases and J by 4 bases, with 10 bases between. Per the germline V gene, CDR1 is WSHSY and CDR2 is SAAADI. The CDR3 region is CATMRVTEAFF. The CDR3 DNA follows: TGCGCCACCATGCGGGTCACTGAAGCTTTCTTT.

This chain uses TRBV10-1 with TRBJ2-1; no reliable D call. The CDR3 is made up of 13 amino acids. Trimming pared 3 bases from V and 9 bases from J, leaving 12 bases between. Germline-derived CDR1 and CDR2 are WNHNN and SYGVQD (reference sequence). As DNA, the CDR3 is TGCGCCAGCAGTGAATCGGTCGGCGGTGAGCAGTTCTTC. This encodes CASSESVGGEQFF.

CDR3 loop: CASSLTGLGNQPQHF. The DNA of the CDR3 is TGTGCCAGCAGTCTGACAGGGCTCGGGAATCAGCCCCAGCATTTT. This chain joins TRBV27 and TRBJ1-5; 7 nucleotides agree with TRBD1. The CDR3 consists of 15 residues. Germline CDR1 reads MNHEY; CDR2 reads SMNVEV (reference sequence). V gave up 5 bases and J gave up 4 bases; unmatched junction bases: 8.

The CDR3 region has the DNA TGTGCCAGCAGCCAAGCTTACAGGGGCTCCTACAATGAGCAGTTCTTC. This translates into CASSQAYRGSYNEQFF. The chain links TRBV3-1 (or the pseudogene TRBV3-2) to TRBJ2-1, with TRBD1 identical over 7 bases. The CDR3 is made up of 16 amino acids. V trimming: 1 base; J trimming: 0 bases; junction bases outside the gene matches: 3. CDR1 is LGHDT, CDR2 YNNKEL, per germline (reference sequence).

This chain links TRBV27 with TRBJ1-4; TRBD1 agrees at 10 bases. Looked up from germline, CDR1 is MNHEY and CDR2 is SMNVEV (reference sequence). The V segment lost 6 bases and the J segment 8 bases; nucleotides outside the gene matches: 9. CDR3 length: 15 amino acids. The CDR3 region has the DNA TGTGCCAGCAGGGGGACAGGGGCTTTGGAAGAAAAACTGTTTTTT. Its translation: CASRGTGALEEKLFF.

This chain joins TRBV30 and TRBJ2-7; 15 bases are a match to TRBD2. The junction had 5 bases not matched to a gene; V was cut back by 8 bases and J by 6 bases. Germline V gene data show CDR1 as GTSNPN and CDR2 as SVGIG (reference sequence). The CDR3 sequence is 13 residues long. DNA of the CDR3: TGTGCCACAGAGGGACTAGCGGGGGGCGAGCAGTACTTC. It is translated as CATEGLAGGEQYF.

This clone was counted only a few times. An end of the junction does not agree with germline; a read error may underlie this. This chain joins TRBV5-1 and TRBJ1-6, with D possibly TRBD1 on 6 matching bases. Germline V gene data show CDR1 as SGHRS and CDR2 as YFSETQ. The CDR3 sequence is 10 residues long. Written as DNA, the CDR3 is TGCGCCAGCAGCTATGGACAGTCCTACTTT. This gives the protein CASSYGQSYF. The variable domain in full, with the rest retrieved from reference TRBV5-1 and TRBJ1-6, is KAGVTQTPRYLIKTRGQQVTLSCSPISGHRSVSWYQQTPGQGLQFLFEYFSETQRNKGNFPGRFSGRQFSNSRSEMNVSTLELGDSALYLCASSYGQSYFGNGTRLTVT.

This chain uses TRBV3-1 (or the pseudogene TRBV3-2) with TRBJ1-2; D ambiguous. There are 15 residues in the CDR3. Looked up from germline, CDR1 is LGHDT and CDR2 is YNNKEL (reference sequence). V was clipped by 1 base and J by 4 bases, with 13 bases between them. The CDR3 here is CASSQAVGYSYGYTF. The CDR3 DNA sequence: TGTGCCAGCAGCCAAGCCGTTGGGTACAGCTATGGCTACACCTTC.

The V gene is TRBV4-2, the J gene TRBJ2-7; D unclear. CDR3 length equals 15 residues. CDR1 is LGHNA and CDR2 is YNFKEQ in the germline V gene. V gave up 1 base and J gave up 1 base, with 11 bases separating them. The CDR3 sequence is CASSQAFSISYEQYF. As DNA, the CDR3 is TGTGCCAGCAGCCAAGCGTTCTCTATATCCTACGAGCAGTACTTC.

V gene TRBV12-2 combines with J gene TRBJ2-5; the D call TRBD1 from the table was never checked on the DNA. TRBV12-2 is described as a pseudogene. CDR3 length equals 24 residues. The DNA of the CDR3 is TGTGCAAGTCGCTTATTCTGCATTTGCGAAGGGCCGTCTATCTTGGGACACTTCCAAGAGACCCAGTACTTC. This codes for CASRLFCICEGPSILGHFQETQYF.

The chain couples TRBV30 to TRBJ2-1; 13 bases align to TRBD2. Germline values: CDR1 GTSNPN, CDR2 SVGIG (reference sequence). The CDR3 is 15 residues long. V was pared by 0 bases and J by 6 bases, with 2 bases of the junction left unmatched. The CDR3 is CAWSVLAGGPNEQFF. DNA of the CDR3: TGTGCCTGGAGTGTACTAGCGGGGGGGCCCAATGAGCAGTTCTTC.

The chain has TRBV2 and TRBJ2-1, with 12 bases identical to TRBD2. Germline V CDR1 and CDR2: SNHLY, FYNNEI. The CDR3 runs 16 residues. V was clipped by 6 bases and J by 0 bases; unmatched bases: 3. The CDR3 coding sequence is TGTGCCAGCAGGACTAGCGGGGGCCGCTCCTACAATGAGCAGTTCTTC. It specifies CASRTSGGRSYNEQFF.

This chain joins TRBV3-1 (or the pseudogene TRBV3-2) and TRBJ2-1, with 8 bases lining up with TRBD2. The CDR3 totals 17 residues. The junction had 4 bases not matched to a gene; V was cut back by 0 bases and J by 0 bases. In germline, CDR1 is LGHDT, CDR2 YNNKEL (reference sequence). The CDR3 nucleotides read TGTGCCAGCAGCCAAGATTGGAGCGGGAGCTCCTACAATGAGCAGTTCTTC. This gives the protein CASSQDWSGSSYNEQFF.

The CDR3 spells CASSYSRGLWVSTGELFF. CDR3 nucleotide sequence: TGTGCCAGCAGTTACTCGAGAGGCTTGTGGGTGAGCACCGGGGAGCTGTTTTTT. The gene calls are TRBV6-2 or TRBV6-3 and TRBJ2-2, with no clear D. This CDR3 spans 18 amino acids. V was pared by 0 bases and J by 4 bases, with 18 bases between. Germline-derived CDR1 and CDR2 are MNHEY and SVGEGT.

The gene calls are TRBV4-3 and TRBJ1-6, with D hard to call. Deletions cut 2 bases from V and 4 bases from J, with 15 bases between. The CDR3 consists of 17 residues. Germline-derived CDR1 and CDR2 are LGHNA and YSLEER. This CDR3 is CASSQQTPWRYNSPLHF. CDR3 bases: TGCGCCAGCAGCCAACAGACACCATGGAGGTATAATTCACCCCTCCACTTT.

V is TRBV3-1 (or the pseudogene TRBV3-2) and J is TRBJ1-2; tentative D call: TRBD1 (5 bases). Germline V lookup: CDR1 LGHDT, CDR2 YNNKEL (reference sequence). Trimming took off 4 bases at V and 2 bases at J, with 8 bases between the two ends. The CDR3 contains 13 residues. The chain's CDR3 is CASSRGFNYGYTF. CDR3 sequence (DNA): TGTGCCAGCAGCCGGGGCTTCAACTATGGCTACACCTTC.

This clone was counted between two and nine times. J is TRBJ1-1 and V is TRBV14; possibly TRBD1 for D (6 bases). CDR1 is SGHDN and CDR2 is FVKESK in the germline V gene. There are 13 residues in the CDR3. Trimming took off 1 base at V and 11 bases at J, with 14 bases between the two ends. The CDR3 sequence is CASSQGGGPKAFF. CDR3 coding DNA: TGTGCCAGCAGCCAAGGAGGGGGACCCAAGGCTTTCTTT. Full variable domain (remainder filled in from reference TRBV14 and TRBJ1-1): EAGVTQFPSHSVIEKGQTVTLRCDPISGHDNLYWYRRVMGKEIKFLLHFVKESKQDESGMPNNRFLAERTGGTYSTLKVQPAELEDSGVYFCASSQGGGPKAFFGQGTRLTVV.

The rearrangement uses TRBV11-2 and TRBJ2-3, with D tentatively TRBD2 (5 bases). Trimming left V 5 bases short and J 6 bases short, with 21 bases between. CDR1 SGHAT and CDR2 FQNNGV come from the germline V gene. This CDR3 has 16 residues. In DNA, the CDR3 is TGTGCCAGCAGCACAAGCCGGGAAAGTTGGGCTGATACGCAGTATTTT. It encodes CASSTSRESWADTQYF.

The chain employs TRBV4-1 and TRBJ1-1; TRBD1 is a possible D gene (5 bases). The germline V and J ends were trimmed by 4 bases and 5 bases, with 17 bases remaining between them. Germline values: CDR1 MGHRA, CDR2 YSYEKL. The CDR3 runs to 15 residues. The CDR3 DNA follows: TGCGCCAGCAGCCCCGGGTGGGGGGAATGGACTGAAGCTTTCTTT. Translating gives CASSPGWGEWTEAFF.

The genes are TRBV9 and TRBJ2-1, with 10 bases matching TRBD1. From germline, CDR1 is SGDLS and CDR2 YYNGEE. The CDR3 covers 15 residues. V was pared by 3 bases and J by 8 bases, with 8 bases of the junction left unmatched. The CDR3, as DNA: TGTGCCAGCAGCGCATTGGACAGGGGGTTCGATGAGCAGTTCTTC. This translates into CASSALDRGFDEQFF.

This sequence joins TRBV2 and TRBJ2-1; D is perhaps TRBD1 (5 bases). The germline V gene encodes CDR1 SNHLY and CDR2 FYNNEI. The CDR3 is made up of 15 amino acids. V was pared by 8 bases and J by 1 base, with 15 bases between. The CDR3 region has the DNA TGTGCCAGCCCACCCCAGGGCCGTTCCTACAATGAGCAGTTCTTC. Its protein is CASPPQGRSYNEQFF.

V gene TRBV11-2 combines with J gene TRBJ2-2; possibly TRBD2 for D (5 bases). CDR3 length equals 14 residues. The germline CDR1 and CDR2 sequences are SGHAT and FQNNGV. Deletions cut 6 bases from V and 3 bases from J, with 11 bases between. The CDR3 DNA is TGTGCCAGCAGTCCGGGGAGTGACACCGGGGAGCTGTTTTTT. It encodes CASSPGSDTGELFF.

V is TRBV4-1 and J is TRBJ2-7; 7 nucleotides match TRBD1. The V gene end was trimmed by 1 base and the J gene end by 1 base; junction bases not matched to a gene: 10. The CDR3 extends over 17 amino acids. The germline V gene has CDR1 MGHRA and CDR2 YSYEKL. CDR3 in amino acids: CASSQGLGQTVSYEQYF. The CDR3 nucleotides are TGCGCCAGCAGCCAAGGCCTGGGACAGACTGTGTCCTACGAGCAGTACTTC.